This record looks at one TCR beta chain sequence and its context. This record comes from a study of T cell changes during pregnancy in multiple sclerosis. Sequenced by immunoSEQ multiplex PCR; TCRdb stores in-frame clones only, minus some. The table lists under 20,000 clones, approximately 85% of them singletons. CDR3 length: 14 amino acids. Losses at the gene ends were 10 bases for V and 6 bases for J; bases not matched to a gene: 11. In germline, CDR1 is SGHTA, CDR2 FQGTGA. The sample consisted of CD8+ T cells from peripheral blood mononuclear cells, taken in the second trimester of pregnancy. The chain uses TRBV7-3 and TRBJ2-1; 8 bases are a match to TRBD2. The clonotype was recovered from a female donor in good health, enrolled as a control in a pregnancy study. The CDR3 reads CATSSGGGSNEQFF. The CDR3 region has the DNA TGTGCCACCTCGAGCGGGGGTGGCAGCAATGAGCAGTTCTTC. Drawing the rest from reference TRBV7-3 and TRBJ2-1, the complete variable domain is GAGVSQTPSNKVTEKGKYVELRCDPISGHTALYWYRQSLGQGPEFLIYFQGTGAADDSGLPNDRFFAVRPEGSVSTLKIQRTERGDSAVYLCATSSGGGSNEQFFGPGTRLTVL.